These 23 T cell receptor beta chains were sequenced from one sample in a study of T cell responses to AZD1222 COVID-19 vaccine. Assay used: immunoSEQ multiplex PCR; TCRdb lists only in-frame clones, some missing. The repertoire has about 120,000 clones, 90% to 95% of them found once; the top ten carry approximately 5%. Specimen: peripheral blood, collected 28 days after the second AZD1222 dose. These TCRs come from an adult who received the AZD1222 COVID-19 vaccine.

This chain connects TRBV6-2 or TRBV6-3 to TRBJ2-5; D gene unclear. The CDR3 contains 13 residues. In germline, CDR1 is MNHEY, CDR2 SVGEGT. V was pared by 5 bases and J by 4 bases, with 11 bases between. The CDR3 protein is CASSGRIGETQYF. CDR3 in DNA: TGTGCCAGCAGTGGCCGGATCGGAGAGACCCAGTACTTC.

This chain joins TRBV4-1 and TRBJ1-2; no clear D gene. Trimming removed 0 bases from V and 5 bases from J, with 13 bases in between. The length of the CDR3 is 15 residues. Germline V gives CDR1 MGHRA, CDR2 YSYEKL. This chain's CDR3 is CASSQDSSQNYGYTF. CDR3 bases: TGCGCCAGCAGCCAAGACAGTAGCCAAAATTATGGCTACACCTTC.

The DNA for the CDR3 is TGTGCCAGTAGTAAAGGAGGTCTAGCGGGGGACACCGGGGAGCTGTTTTTT. Protein sequence: CASSKGGLAGDTGELFF. The chain couples TRBV19 to TRBJ2-2; TRBD2 matches 10 bases. The CDR3 is 17 amino acids. J was trimmed by 3 bases and V by 4 bases; bases with no gene match: 8. The germline V gene encodes CDR1 LNHDA and CDR2 SQIVND (reference sequence).

The chain couples TRBV5-5 to TRBJ1-5; D gene uncertain. The V and J ends lost 4 bases and 1 base respectively, with 15 bases between them. The CDR3 contains 16 residues. Germline loops: CDR1 SGHKS, CDR2 YYEKEE (reference sequence). Written as DNA, the CDR3 is TGTGCCAGCAGCCTTTCGCTACAACTAAGCAATCAGCCCCAGCATTTT. Its translation is CASSLSLQLSNQPQHF.

The V and J genes are TRBV3-1 (or the pseudogene TRBV3-2) and TRBJ2-3; 8 bases match TRBD2. CDR3 length equals 14 residues. The germline V gene has CDR1 LGHDT and CDR2 YNNKEL (reference sequence). V shed 4 bases, J shed 2 bases, and the junction held 2 bases outside the gene matches. CDR3 nucleotides: TGTGCCAGCAGCCCGACTAGCGCCACAGATACGCAGTATTTT. Translation: CASSPTSATDTQYF.

The chain is built from TRBV5-6 and TRBJ2-7; 8 nucleotides match TRBD1. From germline, CDR1 is SGHDT and CDR2 YYEEEE. The CDR3 contains 16 residues. V gave up 5 bases and J gave up 2 bases; unmatched junction bases: 12. The CDR3 region has the DNA TGTGCCAGCAGTCGAGATCCGGACAGGGTTCCCTACGAGCAGTACTTC. It yields the protein CASSRDPDRVPYEQYF.

The V and J genes are TRBV5-6 and TRBJ2-2, with D hard to call. This CDR3 contains 11 residues. Trimming took off 4 bases at V and 5 bases at J, with 3 bases between the two ends. From germline, CDR1 is SGHDT and CDR2 YYEEEE. CDR3 sequence: CASSKTGELFF. Written as DNA, the CDR3 is TGTGCCAGCAGCAAGACCGGGGAGCTGTTTTTT.

The gene calls are TRBV11-2 and TRBJ1-2; TRBD1 is a possible D gene (6 bases). In germline, CDR1 is SGHAT, CDR2 FQNNGV. V lost 5 bases and J lost 0, with 13 bases in between. The CDR3 runs 15 residues. In DNA form, the CDR3 reads TGTGCCAGCAGCAGCCGGACAGCTGCTAACTATGGCTACACCTTC. Translation: CASSSRTAANYGYTF.

This sequence joins TRBV18 and TRBJ1-4; TRBD1 agrees at 7 bases. Germline V gene sequence: CDR1 KGHSH, CDR2 LQKENI. V dropped 1 base and J dropped 4; count of bases not matched to a gene: 6. The CDR3 is 16 amino acids. The CDR3 reads CASSPRTGQHNEKLFF. The CDR3 DNA reads as TGTGCCAGCTCACCACGGACGGGACAGCATAATGAAAAACTGTTTTTT.

The chain combines TRBV7-8 with TRBJ2-2; TRBD1 matches at 9 bases. The J segment lost 4 bases and the V segment lost 4 bases, leaving 4 bases of the junction unmatched. Per germline, CDR1 SGHVS and CDR2 FQNEAQ. The CDR3 has 15 amino acids. The CDR3 loop is CASSSGDRATGELFF. The CDR3 coding sequence is TGTGCCAGCAGCTCGGGGGACAGGGCCACCGGGGAGCTGTTTTTT. The full variable domain, with the rest looked up from reference TRBV7-8 and TRBJ2-2, is GAGVSQSPRYKVAKRGQDVALRCDPISGHVSLFWYQQALGQGPEFLTYFQNEAQLDKSGLPSDRFFAERPEGSVSTLKIQRTQQEDSAVYLCASSSGDRATGELFFGEGSRLTVL.

The genes are TRBV6-5 and TRBJ1-4; 9 bases map to TRBD1. The germline CDR1 and CDR2 sequences are MNHEY and SVGAGI. The CDR3 runs 16 residues. V was clipped by 2 bases and J by 8 bases; unmatched bases: 9. The CDR3 region is CASSYAPGQGGEKLFF. CDR3 DNA sequence: TGTGCCAGCAGTTACGCCCCGGGACAGGGTGGAGAAAAACTGTTTTTT.

The chain recombines TRBV7-2 with TRBJ2-5; the match to TRBD2 covers 10 bases. V shed 4 bases, J shed 4 bases, and the junction held 9 bases outside the gene matches. The CDR3 loop spans 16 amino acids. Germline V gene data show CDR1 as SGHTA and CDR2 as FQGNSA. DNA for the CDR3: TGTGCCAGCAGCTCCCGAGAAGCGGGGGGGCGAGAGACCCAGTACTTC. It codes for CASSSREAGGRETQYF.

The rearrangement links TRBV3-1 (or the pseudogene TRBV3-2) to TRBJ1-3; no reliable D call. The CDR3 runs to 16 residues. Germline values: CDR1 LGHDT, CDR2 YNNKEL (reference sequence). Trimming removed 3 bases from V and 0 bases from J, with 12 bases in between. For the CDR3, the DNA is TGTGCCAGCAGCCAGCCCGTGGGAAGCTCTGGAAACACCATATATTTT. The encoded protein is CASSQPVGSSGNTIYF.

The V and J genes are TRBV5-1 and TRBJ2-7; the D gene is possibly TRBD1 (6 bases). The CDR3 has 12 amino acids. Trimming shortened V by 6 bases and J by 2 bases, and 9 bases separated the two germline ends. Germline CDR1 reads SGHRS; CDR2 reads YFSETQ. CDR3 in DNA: TGCGCCAGCACAGGGGTCACCTACGAGCAGTACTTC. It translates to CASTGVTYEQYF.

The rearrangement uses TRBV18 and TRBJ1-1; possibly TRBD1 for D (5 bases). The CDR3 runs to 16 residues. The germline V and J ends were trimmed by 1 base and 3 bases, with 15 bases remaining between them. Looked up from germline, CDR1 is KGHSH and CDR2 is LQKENI. CDR3 coding DNA: TGTGCCAGCTCACCACTGGAGGGGCCGGGGGACACTGAAGCTTTCTTT. It codes for CASSPLEGPGDTEAFF.

The chain recombines TRBV4-3 with TRBJ2-2, with 9 bases that match TRBD2. The CDR3 has 17 residues. Germline V CDR1 and CDR2: LGHNA, YSLEER. Trimming cost V 0 bases and J 5 bases; bases outside gene matches: 7. DNA for the CDR3: TGCGCCAGCAGCCAAGATCCTAGCGGGACGAGGACCGGGGAGCTGTTTTTT. This gives the protein CASSQDPSGTRTGELFF.

V is TRBV7-2 and J is TRBJ1-1; perhaps TRBD1 as D (5 bases). Trimming removed 6 bases at V and 0 bases at J, with 14 bases between. The CDR3 runs to 15 residues. CDR1 SGHTA and CDR2 FQGNSA come from the germline V gene. The CDR3 DNA reads as TGTGCCAGCAGTTGGGTAGGGGTAATGAACACTGAAGCTTTCTTT. Translated: CASSWVGVMNTEAFF.

The chain combines TRBV29-1 with TRBJ1-1, with a weak D call TRBD1 (5 bases). V was shortened by 4 bases and J by 0 bases, with 12 bases between the two germline ends. CDR3 length equals 14 residues. CDR1 is SQVTM, CDR2 ANQGSEA, per germline. The CDR3 nucleotides read TGCAGCGTTGCAACAGGAACTATGAACACTGAAGCTTTCTTT. This sequence encodes CSVATGTMNTEAFF.

The CDR3 region is CASSFLITGNTIYF. The CDR3 DNA is TGTGCCAGCAGCTTTCTCATTACTGGAAACACCATATATTTT. This chain connects TRBV11-2 to TRBJ1-3; D unclear. This CDR3 comprises 14 residues. Germline-derived CDR1 and CDR2 are SGHAT and FQNNGV. Trimming took off 3 bases at V and 2 bases at J, with 8 bases between the two ends.

Here the CDR3 reads CASSQGVGTGVLGNTIYF. CDR3 sequence (DNA): TGTGCCAGCAGCCAAGGAGTAGGGACAGGGGTCCTCGGAAACACCATATATTTT. The rearrangement joins TRBV14 to TRBJ1-3; 10 bases are a match to TRBD1. After removal of 1 base from V and 4 bases from J, the junction contained 10 bases not matched to a gene. Germline V gives CDR1 SGHDN, CDR2 FVKESK. The CDR3 spans 18 residues.

This chain joins TRBV10-2 and TRBJ1-3; no clear D. V was pared by 1 base and J by 0 bases, with 10 bases between. Per the germline V gene, CDR1 is WSHSY and CDR2 is SAAADI. The CDR3 runs 16 residues. CDR3 sequence (DNA): TGCGCCAGCAGTGAGTTAAACCGACGCTCTGGAAACACCATATATTTT. Translating it yields CASSELNRRSGNTIYF.

The rearrangement links TRBV4-2 to TRBJ2-1; 7 bases match TRBD2. The germline V gene has CDR1 LGHNA and CDR2 YNFKEQ. The CDR3 covers 16 residues. V shed 0 bases, J shed 7 bases, and the junction held 9 bases outside the gene matches. The CDR3 sequence is CASSQDMAGVGNEQFF. The CDR3 DNA sequence: TGTGCCAGCAGCCAAGATATGGCGGGAGTCGGGAATGAGCAGTTCTTC.

The rearrangement joins TRBV19 to TRBJ1-2; TRBD1 aligns across 7 bases. The CDR3 covers 13 residues. Germline V lookup: CDR1 LNHDA, CDR2 SQIVND (reference sequence). V lost 3 bases, J lost 6 bases, and 4 bases stayed unmatched. This CDR3 is CASSIEGADGYTF. The CDR3, as DNA: TGTGCCAGTAGTATTGAGGGGGCAGATGGCTACACCTTC.